This section outlines one T cell receptor beta chain sequence together with its context. Its antigen remains unidentified. This is likely a read error, given that the CDR3 carries no conserved phenylalanine or tryptophan at its end. This sample was included in a study of T cells in Graves' hyperthyroidism and ophthalmopathy (dated by TCRdb to about 2019). In the study overall: Peripheral blood samples were taken at initial diagnosis, before any treatment was given. The study also compared thyroid tissue and blood T-cell repertoires from roughly 6 Graves' hyperthyroidism patients. To identify TCR V-J signatures that set the groups apart, the researchers used a discovery cohort of more than 95 patients, made up of roughly 45 with Graves' ophthalmopathy and some 60 with stable Graves' hyperthyroidism. Once sampling was done, hyperthyroidism patients were given methimazole at a starting dose of 30 mg daily, whereas ophthalmopathy patients were given high-dose intravenous methylprednisolone. Prospective prediction of ophthalmopathy was tested in an independent validation cohort consisting of 18 hyperthyroidism patients and more than 15 patients who later progressed to ophthalmopathy. According to the paper, TCR Vbeta CDR3 sequencing was carried out on over 130 peripheral blood samples, which came from about 45 ophthalmopathy, under 80 hyperthyroidism and about 17 progressor patients. The 75 to 100 discovery patients were randomly split 7:3 into training and test sets.

Moderately to severely active disease, a Clinical Activity Score of at least 3, a NOSPECS grade of at least 4, and a duration under 3 months were present in ophthalmopathy patients. Any patient with an uncontrolled infection, another autoimmune disease, pregnancy or lactation was excluded. Diagnoses were based on clinical symptoms, serum thyroxine and TRAb, thyroid ultrasound and orbital computed tomography. PBMCs were isolated from 7.5 to 10 ml of fresh peripheral blood by Ficoll-Paque density gradient centrifugation. Trizol reagent was used to extract total RNA, and RNA quality was then checked on an Agilent 2100 Bioanalyzer. Amplification of TCR beta CDR3 regions was carried out from RNA transcripts. The first round of RT-PCR for the TCR CDR3 was performed with the HTBI primer set and the Qiagen OneStep RT-PCR kit. The libraries were constructed in a second round of multiplex PCR and then size-selected and purified. Paired-end sequencing of the libraries was performed with 100 bp reads on an Illumina HiSeq2000. Per the original workflow: SOAPnuke was used to process the raw data, throwing out any read that contained adapters or uncalled bases, had a mean Phred below 15, or lacked an exact constant-primer or identifier match. COPE v1.2.5 was used to merge the high-quality paired reads, and each unique nucleotide sequence was defined as a clonotype. MiTCR v1.1 was used to align the clonotypes against IMGT TRBV, TRBD and TRBJ reference segments. Analysis was restricted to V-J combinations with a frequency above 0.0001, which covered just over 98% of repertoires. A TCS score was defined as the ratio between F50 (clonal expansion) and ExV (chaos), using BLOSUM62-based TCRdist between CDR3 peptides within each V-J. Welch's t-statistics and random forest reduced around 550 V-J features to about 13, which were used in a naive Bayes classifier (R e1071). Clones were called with MiXCR by TCRdb after fastp trimmed the public reads at Q25, and only in-frame beta chains were retained. Rows are combined by CDR3 protein, so each entry shows the most common genes and DNA. TCRdb's processing, not the authors', yielded these V and J calls. This sample holds 700,000 or so distinct CDR3 sequences; about 14% were observed only once. The ten largest clones represent 9.5% to 15% of the sample.

Summary of the overall study and its limitations: Blood samples also contained most of the expanded thyroid clonotypes (frequency above 0.001), which suggests that blood repertoires may reflect thyroid immune responses. In validation, the model predicted progression to ophthalmopathy with 55% to 71% sensitivity and less than 75% specificity, a median of around 6.6 months before onset. Ophthalmopathy was separated from stable hyperthyroidism by a 13 V-J signature model, with approximately 89% sensitivity and about 81% specificity obtained in cross-validation and 80%/75% obtained in testing. Sample size was not statistically predetermined, and blinding of investigators to group allocation was not performed.

Sequencing was performed on blood. The sequence was obtained from a woman aged 45-59 years with Graves' ophthalmopathy.

The CDR3 sequence is CASSFSTEDYNEQFL. The bases read TGCGCCAGCAGCTTTTCTACGGAAGACTACAATGAGCAGTTCCTC. Recombination connected TRBV5-1 to TRBJ2-1, with no confident D gene call. V drops 2 bases and J drops 3 bases, leaving 12 bases in between. As encoded in the germline V gene, CDR1 is SGHRS while CDR2 is YFSETQ. The CDR3 is 15 residues long, ends included. This entry keeps only the CDR3 DNA: 45 bases, framed from base 1.